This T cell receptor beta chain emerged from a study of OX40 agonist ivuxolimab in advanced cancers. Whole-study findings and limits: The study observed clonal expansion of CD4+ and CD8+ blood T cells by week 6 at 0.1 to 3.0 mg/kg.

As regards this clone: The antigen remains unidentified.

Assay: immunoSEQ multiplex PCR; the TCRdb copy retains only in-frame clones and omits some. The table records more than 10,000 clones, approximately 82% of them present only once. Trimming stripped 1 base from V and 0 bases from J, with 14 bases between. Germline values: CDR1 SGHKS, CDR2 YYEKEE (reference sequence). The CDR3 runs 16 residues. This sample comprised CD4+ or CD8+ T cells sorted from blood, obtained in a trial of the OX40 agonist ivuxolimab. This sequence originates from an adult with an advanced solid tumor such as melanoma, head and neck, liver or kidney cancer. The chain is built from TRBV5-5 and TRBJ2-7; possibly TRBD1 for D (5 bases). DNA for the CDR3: TGTGCCAGCAGCTTGCGTCACAGGCCCTACTCCTACGAGCAGTACTTC. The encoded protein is CASSLRHRPYSYEQYF.